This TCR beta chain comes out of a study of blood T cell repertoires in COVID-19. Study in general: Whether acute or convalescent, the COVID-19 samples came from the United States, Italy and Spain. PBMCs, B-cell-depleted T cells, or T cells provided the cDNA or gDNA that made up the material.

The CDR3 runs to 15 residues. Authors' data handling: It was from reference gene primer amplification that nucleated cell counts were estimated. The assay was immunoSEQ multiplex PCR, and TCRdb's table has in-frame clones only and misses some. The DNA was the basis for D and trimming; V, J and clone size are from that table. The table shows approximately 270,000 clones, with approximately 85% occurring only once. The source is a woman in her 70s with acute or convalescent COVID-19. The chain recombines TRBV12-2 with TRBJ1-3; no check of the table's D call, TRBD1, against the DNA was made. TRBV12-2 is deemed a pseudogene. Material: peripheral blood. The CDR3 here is CASRLEGVSGNTIYF. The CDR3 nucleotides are TGTGCAAGTCGCTTAGAAGGGGTCTCTGGAAACACCATATATTTT.